This T cell receptor (beta chain) was recovered during a study of hypomethylating agent response in myelodysplastic syndrome. As originally analysed: Of approximately 150,000 unique clonotypes, more than 1.5% were previously reported viral-epitope-specific in VDJdb. Repertoires were generated with immunoSEQ multiplex PCR, while TCRdb's copy carries only in-frame clones and drops some. Clone size and V and J calls were adopted from that table, with D and trimming inferred from the DNA. The sample gives around 4,500 clones, under 85% of which show up once; 20% to 25% is in the top ten. The CDR3 sequence is 15 residues long. Trimming took 4 bases from V and 1 from J; bases not matched to a gene: 4. CDR1 is SNHLY and CDR2 is FYNNEI in the germline V gene. About this clone: Antigen specificity is unknown.

Study-level points and caveats: The cohort was small, with only 11 to 12 patients analyzed. Possible novel MDS antigen recognition by shared GLIPH2 clusters needs experimental validation.

The V gene is TRBV2, the J gene TRBJ1-5; 7 bases match TRBD1. Material: bone marrow, obtained before or after starting hypomethylating agent treatment for myelodysplastic syndrome (not recorded which). This TCR was sampled from a human donor with myelodysplastic syndrome. The CDR3 region is CASSGQGGSNQPQHF. The DNA of the CDR3 is TGTGCCAGCAGTGGACAGGGCGGGAGCAATCAGCCCCAGCATTTT.